Below are 21 T cell receptor beta chains sequenced from a single sample in a study of cytomegalovirus exposure and HLA in healthy donors. The study ran its PCR with 60 Vbeta and 13 Jbeta primers. Only in-frame clones appear in the TCRdb table, and some are missing; sequencing was by immunoSEQ multiplex PCR. The sample includes 77,000 or so clones, 70% to 85% seen only once; the top ten take approximately 20%. The sequenced sample consisted of PBMCs. These receptor sequences come from a man between 65 and 80 years old in good health and CMV-seropositive.

The chain couples TRBV6-5 to TRBJ1-2; D is possibly TRBD1 (5 bases). V lost 2 bases, J lost 5 bases, and 12 bases lay in between. This CDR3 is built from 14 residues. Germline V gene sequence: CDR1 MNHEY, CDR2 SVGAGI. The CDR3 DNA reads as TGTGCCAGCAGTTACGGTCCGGGGGGATATGGCTACACCTTC. This sequence encodes CASSYGPGGYGYTF.

This clone was recorded a few times. The gene calls are TRBV11-2 and TRBJ2-5; a possible D gene is TRBD2 (5 bases). The CDR3 has 13 amino acids. The V gene's germline CDR1 is SGHAT and CDR2 FQNNGV. The V end was cut by 3 bases, the J end by 2 bases, with 7 bases between. As DNA, the CDR3 is TGTGCCAGCAGCTTCGGGGATCAAGAGACCCAGTACTTC. This gives the protein CASSFGDQETQYF.

The chain joins TRBV7-2 to TRBJ2-1; the D gene is possibly TRBD2 (5 bases). Germline lookup yields CDR1 SGHTA and CDR2 FQGNSA. The CDR3 runs 15 residues. V was clipped by 6 bases and J by 0 bases, with 12 bases between them. The CDR3 region is CASRRTFLSYNEQFF. CDR3 coding DNA: TGTGCCAGCAGGAGGACTTTCCTCTCCTACAATGAGCAGTTCTTC.

The chain carries TRBV6-1 and TRBJ1-1, with D perhaps TRBD1 (5 bases). The germline gives CDR1 MNHNS, CDR2 SASEGT. Trimming cost V 3 bases and J 0 bases, with 5 bases left between them. The CDR3 is 13 amino acids. CDR3 DNA: TGTGCCAGCAGTGACAGGGTGAACACTGAAGCTTTCTTT. Translated: CASSDRVNTEAFF.

The chain combines TRBV6-7 with TRBJ1-5, with 10 bases fitting TRBD1. TRBV6-7 is an ORF, and what it does is uncertain. Trimming at V came to 5 bases and at J to 4 bases, leaving 8 bases not matched to a gene. The length of the CDR3 is 16 residues. The CDR3 DNA sequence: TGTGCCAGCAGTAGGCGGGACAGGGGAGGGAATCAGCCCCAGCATTTT. It codes for CASSRRDRGGNQPQHF.

V usage is TRBV7-3 and J usage is TRBJ2-2, with D tentatively TRBD1 (6 bases). In germline, CDR1 is SGHTA, CDR2 FQGTGA. CDR3 length: 13 residues. The ends were cut back, 6 bases at V and 3 bases at J, with 8 bases in the middle. CDR3 residues: CASRQGYTGELFF. Written as DNA, the CDR3 is TGTGCCAGCAGACAGGGATACACCGGGGAGCTGTTTTTT.

This rearrangement joins TRBV19 to TRBJ2-7; TRBD1 matches 7 bases. The junction had 6 bases not matched to a gene; V was cut back by 5 bases and J by 2 bases. In germline, CDR1 is LNHDA, CDR2 SQIVND (reference sequence). This CDR3 region has 14 residues. CDR3 region: CASSAGTETYEQYF. In nucleotides, the CDR3 is TGTGCCAGTAGTGCCGGGACAGAGACCTACGAGCAGTACTTC.

The rearrangement joins TRBV7-2 to TRBJ2-7, with D unclear. Germline V gene data show CDR1 as SGHTA and CDR2 as FQGNSA. Trimming left V 5 bases short and J 0 bases short, with 5 bases between. The CDR3 is 12 amino acids. CDR3 loop: CASSRSSYEQYF. DNA for the CDR3: TGTGCCAGCAGCCGGAGCTCCTACGAGCAGTACTTC. Complete variable domain (other parts from reference TRBV7-2 and TRBJ2-7): GAGVSQSPSNKVTEKGKDVELRCDPISGHTALYWYRQSLGQGLEFLIYFQGNSAPDKSGLPSDRFSAERTGGSVSTLTIQRTQQEDSAVYLCASSRSSYEQYFGPGTRLTVT.

The V call is TRBV6-5, the J call TRBJ2-5; TRBD2 agrees at 7 bases. The CDR3 has 14 amino acids. Germline lookup yields CDR1 MNHEY and CDR2 SVGAGI. The trim removed 5 bases at V and 1 base at J, leaving 4 bases unmatched. This CDR3 is CASSPGGSQETQYF. The CDR3 region has the DNA TGTGCCAGCAGTCCCGGCGGGAGCCAAGAGACCCAGTACTTC.

The chain links TRBV6-1 to TRBJ1-6; D gene uncertain. The germline V and J ends were trimmed by 8 bases and 8 bases, with 13 bases remaining between them. The CDR3 extends over 13 amino acids. Germline V lookup: CDR1 MNHNS, CDR2 SASEGT. Written as DNA, the CDR3 is TGTGCCAGCTCCAGACTTTTTGATTCACCCCTCCACTTT. Its translation: CASSRLFDSPLHF.

This clone came up a few times. In DNA, the CDR3 is TGTGCCAGCAGCCCCGGCGGGGATACGCAGTATTTT. Its protein is CASSPGGDTQYF. The chain carries TRBV2 and TRBJ2-3; TRBD2 is a possible D gene (5 bases). Trimming took 6 bases from V and 6 from J, leaving 10 bases between them. Per the germline V gene, CDR1 is SNHLY and CDR2 is FYNNEI. The CDR3 is made up of 12 amino acids. Full variable domain (outside the CDR3, taken from reference TRBV2 and TRBJ2-3): EPEVTQTPSHQVTQMGQEVILRCVPISNHLYFYWYRQILGQKVEFLVSFYNNEISEKSEIFDDQFSVERPDGSNFTLKIRSTKLEDSAMYFCASSPGGDTQYFGPGTRLTVL.

As DNA, the CDR3 is TGTGCCAGCTCACCCCCCGGGACAGACTATGGCTACACCTTC. Translating gives CASSPPGTDYGYTF. This chain connects TRBV18 to TRBJ1-2; 7 positions agree with TRBD1. The CDR3 sequence is 14 residues long. The V and J ends lost 3 bases and 3 bases, in that order; junction bases with no gene match: 4. From germline, CDR1 is KGHSH and CDR2 LQKENI. The entire variable domain, with the rest obtained from reference TRBV18 and TRBJ1-2, is as follows: NAGVMQNPRHLVRRRGQEARLRCSPMKGHSHVYWYRQLPEEGLKFMVYLQKENIIDESGMPKERFSAEFPKEGPSILRIQQVVRGDSAAYFCASSPPGTDYGYTFGSGTRLTVV.

This clone has a single count. The V and J genes are TRBV6-1 and TRBJ2-5; 9 bases align to TRBD1. Trimming took 5 bases from V and 1 from J; bases not matched to a gene: 5. The CDR3 is 15 amino acids. CDR1 and CDR2 from the germline V gene are MNHNS and SASEGT. CDR3 sequence: CASSFTGGSQETQYF. In DNA, the CDR3 is TGTGCCAGCAGTTTCACAGGGGGCTCCCAAGAGACCCAGTACTTC.

For the CDR3, the DNA is TGTGCCAGCAGCACGGACAGGCCCAACTATGGCTACACCTTC. Translating gives CASSTDRPNYGYTF. The V gene is TRBV5-6, the J gene TRBJ1-2; TRBD1 agrees at 7 bases. The CDR3 consists of 14 residues. Trimming cost V 4 bases and J 2 bases; bases outside gene matches: 5. Looked up from germline, CDR1 is SGHDT and CDR2 is YYEEEE.

V is TRBV5-1 and J is TRBJ2-7; 8 bases map to TRBD2. Germline V CDR1 and CDR2: SGHRS, YFSETQ. V was pared by 0 bases and J by 2 bases, with 4 bases of the junction left unmatched. CDR3 length equals 15 residues. CDR3: CASSLERGTTYEQYF. CDR3 coding DNA: TGCGCCAGCAGCTTGGAGCGGGGGACGACCTACGAGCAGTACTTC.

This chain uses TRBV18 with TRBJ1-4; the D is unclear. V lost 3 bases and J 0 bases, leaving 5 bases between the germline ends. CDR1 and CDR2 from the germline V gene are KGHSH and LQKENI. The CDR3 is 14 residues long. CDR3 residues: CASSPPATNEKLFF. Written as DNA, the CDR3 is TGTGCCAGCTCACCCCCTGCAACTAATGAAAAACTGTTTTTT. The full variable domain, its missing parts supplied by reference TRBV18 and TRBJ1-4, is NAGVMQNPRHLVRRRGQEARLRCSPMKGHSHVYWYRQLPEEGLKFMVYLQKENIIDESGMPKERFSAEFPKEGPSILRIQQVVRGDSAAYFCASSPPATNEKLFFGSGTQLSVL.

The chain combines TRBV6-1 with TRBJ2-7; 7 bases agree with TRBD1. This CDR3 has 15 residues. Germline V gives CDR1 MNHNS, CDR2 SASEGT. V trimming: 7 bases; J trimming: 3 bases; junction bases outside the gene matches: 12. DNA of the CDR3: TGTGCCAGCAATCCCTTCGGGACAGTCGGCTACGAGCAGTACTTC. This encodes CASNPFGTVGYEQYF.

The V and J genes are TRBV19 and TRBJ1-1; the D gene is possibly TRBD1 (6 bases). Germline CDR1 reads LNHDA; CDR2 reads SQIVND (reference sequence). V was pared by 6 bases and J by 6 bases, with 14 bases between. CDR3 length: 13 residues. The CDR3 sequence is CASSVAGAPEAFF. As DNA, the CDR3 is TGTGCCAGTAGCGTAGCAGGGGCCCCTGAAGCTTTCTTT.

Only one count was recorded for this clone. This chain joins TRBV28 and TRBJ2-7; 7 bases agree with TRBD1. Germline CDR1 MDHEN, CDR2 SYDVKM. The CDR3 runs 15 residues. V lost 7 bases, J lost 0 bases, and 9 bases stayed unmatched. The DNA of the CDR3 is TGTGCCAGCACCTTACCGACAGGGAGCTCCTACGAGCAGTACTTC. It specifies CASTLPTGSSYEQYF.

The chain combines TRBV5-4 with TRBJ2-5, with TRBD2 as a possible D gene (6 bases). The CDR3 sequence is 15 residues long. The germline V gene encodes CDR1 SGHNT and CDR2 YYREEE (reference sequence). V was cut by 0 bases and J by 5 bases, with 14 bases left in between. CDR3 bases: TGTGCCAGCAGCTTGGCGGGAGAGAGTTTGGAGACCCAGTACTTC. This gives the protein CASSLAGESLETQYF.

Only a few counts were recorded for this clone. This rearrangement joins TRBV10-3 to TRBJ1-1; D may be TRBD1 (5 bases). Between the trimmed V and J ends, which lost 1 base and 1 base, there was a span of 19 bases. The CDR3 covers 18 residues. Germline V gives CDR1 ENHRY, CDR2 SYGVKD. CDR3 sequence (DNA): TGTGCCATCAGTGAGTATGTGGGGGGATTTAGGCCGAACACTGAAGCTTTCTTT. This gives the protein CAISEYVGGFRPNTEAFF.